The sequence of this T cell receptor (beta chain) was determined in a study of blood T cell repertoires in COVID-19. Turning to the study itself: COVID-19 samples collected from the United States, Italy and Spain covered acute and convalescent phases. T cells, B-cell-depleted T cells, or PBMCs supplied cDNA or gDNA.

The length of the CDR3 is 18 residues. The junction had 15 bases not matched to a gene; V was cut back by 7 bases and J by 0 bases. CDR1 is MDHEN and CDR2 is SYDVKM in the germline V gene. Per the original methods: Reference gene primer amplification yielded estimated nucleated cell counts. The protocol was immunoSEQ multiplex PCR, while the TCRdb copy is restricted to in-frame clones and leaves out a portion. V and J calls and clone size are those listed in that table; D and trimming were worked out from the DNA. Among hundreds of thousands of clones listed, around four fifths were seen once. The receptor's source is a woman in her seventies with active or convalescent COVID-19. Sequencing input: peripheral blood. The chain uses TRBV28 and TRBJ1-1; TRBD1 matches 9 bases. Here the CDR3 DNA reads TGTGCCAGCACCTCCATTGGGGGGTGGGACAGGGTGAACACTGAAGCTTTCTTT. Its translation is CASTSIGGWDRVNTEAFF.